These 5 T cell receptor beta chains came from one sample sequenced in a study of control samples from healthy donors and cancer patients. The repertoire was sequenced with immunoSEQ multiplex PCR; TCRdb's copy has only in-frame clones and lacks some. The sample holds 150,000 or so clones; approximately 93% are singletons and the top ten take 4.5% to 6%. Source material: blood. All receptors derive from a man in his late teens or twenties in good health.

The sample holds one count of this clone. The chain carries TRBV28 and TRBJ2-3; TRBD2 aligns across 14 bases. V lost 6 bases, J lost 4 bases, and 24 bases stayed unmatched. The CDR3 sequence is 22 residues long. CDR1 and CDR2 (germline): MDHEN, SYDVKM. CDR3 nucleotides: TGTGCCAGCAGCCGCCCCTTTGAATCCGACGGGACTAGCGGGAGAAGGGCAGATACGCAGTATTTT. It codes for CASSRPFESDGTSGRRADTQYF.

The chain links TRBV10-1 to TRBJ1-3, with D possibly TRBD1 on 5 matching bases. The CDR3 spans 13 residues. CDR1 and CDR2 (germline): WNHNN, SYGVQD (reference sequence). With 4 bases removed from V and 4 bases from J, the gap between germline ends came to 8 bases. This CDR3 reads CASSGGAGNTIYF. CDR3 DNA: TGCGCCAGCAGTGGAGGGGCCGGAAACACCATATATTTT.

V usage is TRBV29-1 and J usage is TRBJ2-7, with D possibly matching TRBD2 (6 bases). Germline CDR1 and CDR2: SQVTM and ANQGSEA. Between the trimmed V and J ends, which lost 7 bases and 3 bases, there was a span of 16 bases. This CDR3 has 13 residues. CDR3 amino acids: CSAFVGGIYEQYF. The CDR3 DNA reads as TGCAGCGCCTTTGTTGGGGGGATCTACGAGCAGTACTTC.

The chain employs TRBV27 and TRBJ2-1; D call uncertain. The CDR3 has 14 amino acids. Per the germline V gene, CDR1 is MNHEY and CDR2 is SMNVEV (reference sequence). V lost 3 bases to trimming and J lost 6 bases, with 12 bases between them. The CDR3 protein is CASSFPGATNEQFF. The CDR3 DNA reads TGTGCCAGCAGTTTCCCGGGTGCTACCAATGAGCAGTTCTTC.

The DNA of the CDR3 is TGTGCCATCAGTGGAGGGGCAGGGGCCTCCTACGAGCAGTACTTC. Translated, it gives CAISGGAGASYEQYF. V is TRBV10-3 and J is TRBJ2-7; tentative D call: TRBD1 (6 bases). Deletions cut 4 bases from V and 0 bases from J, with 13 bases between. Germline CDR1 is ENHRY and CDR2 is SYGVKD. CDR3 length: 15 residues.